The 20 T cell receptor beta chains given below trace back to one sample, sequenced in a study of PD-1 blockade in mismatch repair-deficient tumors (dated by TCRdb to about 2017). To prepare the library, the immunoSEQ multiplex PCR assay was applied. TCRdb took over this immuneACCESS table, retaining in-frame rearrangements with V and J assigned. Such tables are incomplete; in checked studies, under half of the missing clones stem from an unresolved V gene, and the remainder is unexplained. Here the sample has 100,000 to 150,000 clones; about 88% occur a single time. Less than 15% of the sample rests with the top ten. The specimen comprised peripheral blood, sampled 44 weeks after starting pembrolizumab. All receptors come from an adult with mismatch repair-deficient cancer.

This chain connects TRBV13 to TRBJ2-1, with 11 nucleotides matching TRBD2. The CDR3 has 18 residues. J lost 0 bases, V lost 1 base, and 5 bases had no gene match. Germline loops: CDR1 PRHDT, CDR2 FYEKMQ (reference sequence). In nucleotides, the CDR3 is TGTGCCAGCAGCTTAGTACTAGCGGGAGAGAGCTCCTACAATGAGCAGTTCTTC. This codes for CASSLVLAGESSYNEQFF.

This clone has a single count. DNA for the CDR3: TGTGCCAGCAGTTTTGGAGGGAACACCGGGGAGCTGTTTTTT. Translation: CASSFGGNTGELFF. This chain links TRBV27 with TRBJ2-2; D may be TRBD2 (5 bases). CDR1 is MNHEY and CDR2 is SMNVEV in the germline V gene (reference sequence). V was shortened by 3 bases and J by 1 base, with 6 bases between the two germline ends. CDR3 size: 14 residues.

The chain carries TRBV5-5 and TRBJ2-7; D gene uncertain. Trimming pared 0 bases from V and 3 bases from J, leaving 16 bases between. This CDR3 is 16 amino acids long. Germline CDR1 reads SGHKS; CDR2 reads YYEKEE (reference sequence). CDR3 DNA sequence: TGTGCCAGCAGCTTGGCCGGGCGGCTTGTGGGCTACGAGCAGTACTTC. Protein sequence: CASSLAGRLVGYEQYF.

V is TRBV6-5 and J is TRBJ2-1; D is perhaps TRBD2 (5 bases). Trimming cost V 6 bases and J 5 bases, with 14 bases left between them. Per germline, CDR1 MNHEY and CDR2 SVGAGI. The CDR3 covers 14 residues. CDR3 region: CASRSITRDNEQFF. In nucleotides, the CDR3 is TGTGCCAGCAGATCCATCACGAGGGACAATGAGCAGTTCTTC.

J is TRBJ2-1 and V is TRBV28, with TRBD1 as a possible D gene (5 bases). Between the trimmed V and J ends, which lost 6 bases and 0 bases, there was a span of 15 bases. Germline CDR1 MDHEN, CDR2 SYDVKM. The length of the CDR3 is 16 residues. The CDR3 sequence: CASSPSYRNSYNEQFF. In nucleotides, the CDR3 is TGTGCCAGCAGCCCCTCATACAGGAACTCCTACAATGAGCAGTTCTTC.

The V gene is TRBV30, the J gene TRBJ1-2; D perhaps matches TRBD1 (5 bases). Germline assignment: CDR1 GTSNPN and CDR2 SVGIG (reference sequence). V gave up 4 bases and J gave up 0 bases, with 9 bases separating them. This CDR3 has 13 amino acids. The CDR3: CAWTRGPNYGYTF. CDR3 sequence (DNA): TGTGCCTGGACACGGGGACCTAACTATGGCTACACCTTC.

Written as DNA, the CDR3 is TGTGCCAGCAGTTTCGGGGACACAGCCTACGAGCAGTACTTC. Translated: CASSFGDTAYEQYF. The rearrangement uses TRBV27 and TRBJ2-7, with D maybe TRBD1 (6 bases). The V gene lost 3 bases and the J gene lost 2 bases, with 11 bases spanning the gap. The CDR3 consists of 14 residues. Germline lookup yields CDR1 MNHEY and CDR2 SMNVEV (reference sequence).

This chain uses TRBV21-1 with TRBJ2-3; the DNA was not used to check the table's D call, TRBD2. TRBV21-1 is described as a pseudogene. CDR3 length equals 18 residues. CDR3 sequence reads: CASSRTGLAGEAADTQYF. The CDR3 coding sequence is TGTGCCAGCAGCAGAACGGGACTAGCGGGAGAGGCGGCAGATACGCAGTATTTT.

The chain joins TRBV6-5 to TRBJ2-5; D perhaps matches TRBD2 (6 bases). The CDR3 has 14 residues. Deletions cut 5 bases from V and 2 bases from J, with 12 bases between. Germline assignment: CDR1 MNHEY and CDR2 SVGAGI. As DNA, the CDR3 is TGTGCCAGCAGTGCCCGGGACTTTCAAGAGACCCAGTACTTC. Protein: CASSARDFQETQYF.

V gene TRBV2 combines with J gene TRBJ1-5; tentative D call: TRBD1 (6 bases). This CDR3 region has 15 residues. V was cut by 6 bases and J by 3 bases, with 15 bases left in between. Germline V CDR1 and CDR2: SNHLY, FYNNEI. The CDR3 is CASRRPGEANQPQHF. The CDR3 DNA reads TGTGCCAGCAGGAGACCAGGGGAGGCCAATCAGCCCCAGCATTTT.

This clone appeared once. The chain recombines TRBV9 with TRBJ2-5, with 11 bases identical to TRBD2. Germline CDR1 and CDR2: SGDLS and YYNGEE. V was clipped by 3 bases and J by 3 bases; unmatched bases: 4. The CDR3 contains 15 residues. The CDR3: CASSGSGLAEETQYF. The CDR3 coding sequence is TGTGCCAGCAGCGGATCGGGACTAGCGGAAGAGACCCAGTACTTC.

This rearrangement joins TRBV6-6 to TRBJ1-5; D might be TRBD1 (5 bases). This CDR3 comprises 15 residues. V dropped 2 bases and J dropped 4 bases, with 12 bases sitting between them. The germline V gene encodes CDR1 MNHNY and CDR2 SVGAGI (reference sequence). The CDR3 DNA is TGTGCCAGCAGTTACGTGGGGGGTGAAAATCAGCCCCAGCATTTT. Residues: CASSYVGGENQPQHF.

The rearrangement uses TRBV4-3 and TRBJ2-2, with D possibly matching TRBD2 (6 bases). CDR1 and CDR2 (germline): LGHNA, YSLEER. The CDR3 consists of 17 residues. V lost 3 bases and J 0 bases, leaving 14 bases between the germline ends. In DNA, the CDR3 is TGCGCCAGCAGCCAGCAGTGGGGGGACGCGAACACCGGGGAGCTGTTTTTT. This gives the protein CASSQQWGDANTGELFF.

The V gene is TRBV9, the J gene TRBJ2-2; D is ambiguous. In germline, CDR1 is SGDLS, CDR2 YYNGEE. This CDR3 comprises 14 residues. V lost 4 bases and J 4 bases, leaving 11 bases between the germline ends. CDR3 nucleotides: TGTGCCAGCAGCTCTAGTTTTACCACCGGGGAGCTGTTTTTT. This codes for CASSSSFTTGELFF.

CDR3 DNA sequence: TGTGCCAGCAGTGACTCTTGGGACAGGGTCTTTGGAAACACCATATATTTT. It yields the protein CASSDSWDRVFGNTIYF. This chain connects TRBV2 to TRBJ1-3, with 9 nucleotides matching TRBD1. The junction had 9 bases not matched to a gene; V was cut back by 3 bases and J by 3 bases. The CDR3 extends over 17 amino acids. Germline V gene data show CDR1 as SNHLY and CDR2 as FYNNEI.

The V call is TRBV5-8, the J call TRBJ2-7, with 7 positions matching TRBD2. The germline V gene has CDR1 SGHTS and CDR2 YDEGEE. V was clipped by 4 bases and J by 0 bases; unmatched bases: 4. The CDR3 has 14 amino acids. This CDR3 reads CASSPAGPSYEQYF. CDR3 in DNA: TGTGCCAGCAGCCCAGCGGGGCCCTCCTACGAGCAGTACTTC.

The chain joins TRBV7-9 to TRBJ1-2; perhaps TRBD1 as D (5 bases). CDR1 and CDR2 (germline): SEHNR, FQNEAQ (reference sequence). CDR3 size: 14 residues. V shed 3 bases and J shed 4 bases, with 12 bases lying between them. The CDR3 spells CASSFSTASYGYTF. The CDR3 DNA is TGTGCCAGCAGCTTCTCGACAGCTTCCTATGGCTACACCTTC.

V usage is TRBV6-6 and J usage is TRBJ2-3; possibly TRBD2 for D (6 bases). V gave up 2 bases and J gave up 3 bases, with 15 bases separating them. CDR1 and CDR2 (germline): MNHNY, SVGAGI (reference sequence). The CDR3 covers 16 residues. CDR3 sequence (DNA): TGTGCCAGCAGTTACAATGCCCTCCGGGAGACAGATACGCAGTATTTT. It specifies CASSYNALRETDTQYF.

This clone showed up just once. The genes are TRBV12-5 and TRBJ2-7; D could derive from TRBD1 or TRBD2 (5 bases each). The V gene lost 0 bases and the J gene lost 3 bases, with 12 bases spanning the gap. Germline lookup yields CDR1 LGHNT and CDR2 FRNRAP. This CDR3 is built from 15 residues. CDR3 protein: CASGLVRGRDYEQYF. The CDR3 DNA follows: TGTGCTAGTGGTTTGGTACGGGGCAGAGACTACGAGCAGTACTTC.

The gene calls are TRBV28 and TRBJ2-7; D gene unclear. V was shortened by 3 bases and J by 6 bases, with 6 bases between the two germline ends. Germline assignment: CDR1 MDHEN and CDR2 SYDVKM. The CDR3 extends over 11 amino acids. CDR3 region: CASSFWGEQYF. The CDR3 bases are TGTGCCAGCAGTTTCTGGGGCGAGCAGTACTTC.